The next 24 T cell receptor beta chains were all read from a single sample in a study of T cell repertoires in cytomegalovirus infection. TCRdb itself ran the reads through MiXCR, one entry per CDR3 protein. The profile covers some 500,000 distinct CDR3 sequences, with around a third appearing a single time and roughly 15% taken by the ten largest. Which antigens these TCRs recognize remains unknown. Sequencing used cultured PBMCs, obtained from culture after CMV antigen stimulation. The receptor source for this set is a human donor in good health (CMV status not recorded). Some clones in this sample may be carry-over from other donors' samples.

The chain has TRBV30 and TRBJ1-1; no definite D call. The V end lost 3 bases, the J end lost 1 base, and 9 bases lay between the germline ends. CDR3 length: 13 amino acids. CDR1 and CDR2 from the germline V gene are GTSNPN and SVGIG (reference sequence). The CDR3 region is CAWSRGPNTEAFF. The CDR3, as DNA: TGTGCCTGGAGCCGTGGTCCGAACACTGAAGCTTTCTTT. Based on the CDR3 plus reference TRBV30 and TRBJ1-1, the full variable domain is SQTIHQWPATLVQPVGSPLSLECTVEGTSNPNLYWYRQAAGRGLQLLFYSVGIGQISSEVPQNLSASRPQDRQFILSSKKLLLSDSGFYLCAWSRGPNTEAFFGQGTRLTVV.

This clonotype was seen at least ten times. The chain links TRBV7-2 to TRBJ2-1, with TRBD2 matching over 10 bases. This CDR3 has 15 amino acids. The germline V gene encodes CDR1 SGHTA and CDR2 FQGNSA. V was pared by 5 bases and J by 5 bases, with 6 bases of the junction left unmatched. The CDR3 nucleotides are TGTGCCAGCAGCCCAGGACTAGCGGAAGACAATGAGCAGTTCTTC. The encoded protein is CASSPGLAEDNEQFF. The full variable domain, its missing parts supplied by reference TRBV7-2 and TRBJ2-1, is GAGVSQSPSNKVTEKGKDVELRCDPISGHTALYWYRQSLGQGLEFLIYFQGNSAPDKSGLPSDRFSAERTGGSVSTLTIQRTQQEDSAVYLCASSPGLAEDNEQFFGPGTRLTVL.

DNA of the CDR3: TGTGCCAGCGGTGGGTGGCCAAGGATGAACACCGGGGAGCTGTTTTTT. Translation: CASGGWPRMNTGELFF. V usage is TRBV27 and J usage is TRBJ2-2; D is undetermined. Deletions cut 8 bases from V and 1 base from J, with 17 bases between. Germline V gene data show CDR1 as MNHEY and CDR2 as SMNVEV (reference sequence). This CDR3 has 16 amino acids.

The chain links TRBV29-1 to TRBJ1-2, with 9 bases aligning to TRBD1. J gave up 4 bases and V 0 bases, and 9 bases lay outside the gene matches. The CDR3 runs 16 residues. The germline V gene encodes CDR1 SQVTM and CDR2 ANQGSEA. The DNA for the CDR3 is TGCAGCGTTGAAGAGGTCCAGGAGGACAGGGGCTATGGCTACACCTTC. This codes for CSVEEVQEDRGYGYTF. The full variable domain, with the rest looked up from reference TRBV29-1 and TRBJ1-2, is SAVISQKPSRDICQRGTSLTIQCQVDSQVTMMFWYRQQPGQSLTLIATANQGSEATYESGFVIDKFPISRPNLTFSTLTVSNMSPEDSSIYLCSVEEVQEDRGYGYTFGSGTRLTVV.

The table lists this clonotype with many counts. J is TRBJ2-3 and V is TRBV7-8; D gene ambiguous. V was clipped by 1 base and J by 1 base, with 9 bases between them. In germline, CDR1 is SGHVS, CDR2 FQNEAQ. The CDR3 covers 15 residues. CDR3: CASSLGFGGTDTQYF. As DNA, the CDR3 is TGTGCCAGCAGCTTAGGTTTCGGTGGCACAGATACGCAGTATTTT.

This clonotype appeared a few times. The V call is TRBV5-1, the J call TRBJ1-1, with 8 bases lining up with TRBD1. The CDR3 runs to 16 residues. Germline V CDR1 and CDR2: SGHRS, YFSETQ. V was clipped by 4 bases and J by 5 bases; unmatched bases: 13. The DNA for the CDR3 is TGCGCCAGCAGCGCGGGGACAGGTCGTCTGGGGACTGAAGCTTTCTTT. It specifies CASSAGTGRLGTEAFF.

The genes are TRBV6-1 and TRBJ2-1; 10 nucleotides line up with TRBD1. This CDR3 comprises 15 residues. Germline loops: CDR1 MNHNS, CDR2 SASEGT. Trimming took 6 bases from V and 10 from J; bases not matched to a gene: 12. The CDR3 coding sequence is TGTGCCAGCAGACAAGACAGGGGGCCTTGGGGCGAGCAGTTCTTC. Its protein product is CASRQDRGPWGEQFF.

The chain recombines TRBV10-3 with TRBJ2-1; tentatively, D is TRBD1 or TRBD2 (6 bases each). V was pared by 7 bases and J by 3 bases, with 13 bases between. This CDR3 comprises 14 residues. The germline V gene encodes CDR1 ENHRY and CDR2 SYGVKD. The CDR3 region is CAITGDKYYNEQFF. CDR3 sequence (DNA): TGTGCCATCACGGGGGACAAATACTACAATGAGCAGTTCTTC.

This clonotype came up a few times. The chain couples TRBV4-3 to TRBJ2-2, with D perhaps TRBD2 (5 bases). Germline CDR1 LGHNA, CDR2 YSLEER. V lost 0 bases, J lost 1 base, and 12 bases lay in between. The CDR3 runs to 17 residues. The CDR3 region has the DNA TGCGCCAGCAGCCAAGAGATCCTAGCCCTGAACACCGGGGAGCTGTTTTTT. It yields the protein CASSQEILALNTGELFF.

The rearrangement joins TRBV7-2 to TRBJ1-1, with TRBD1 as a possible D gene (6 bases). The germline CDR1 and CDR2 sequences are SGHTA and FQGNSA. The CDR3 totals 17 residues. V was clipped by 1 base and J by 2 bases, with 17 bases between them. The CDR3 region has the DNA TGTGCCAGCAGCTTAGTGGGGGCCCGTTTGTTAAACACTGAAGCTTTCTTT. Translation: CASSLVGARLLNTEAFF.

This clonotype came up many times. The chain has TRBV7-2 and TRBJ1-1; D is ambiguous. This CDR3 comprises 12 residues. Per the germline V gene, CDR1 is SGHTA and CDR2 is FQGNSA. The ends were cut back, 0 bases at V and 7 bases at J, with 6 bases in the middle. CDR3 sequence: CASSLASGEAFF. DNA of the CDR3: TGTGCCAGCAGCTTAGCTTCAGGTGAAGCTTTCTTT.

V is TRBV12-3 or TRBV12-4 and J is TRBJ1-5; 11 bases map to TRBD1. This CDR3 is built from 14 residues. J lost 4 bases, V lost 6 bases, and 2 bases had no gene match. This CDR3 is CASRGTGGNQPQHF. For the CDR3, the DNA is TGTGCCAGCAGGGGGACAGGGGGAAATCAGCCCCAGCATTTT.

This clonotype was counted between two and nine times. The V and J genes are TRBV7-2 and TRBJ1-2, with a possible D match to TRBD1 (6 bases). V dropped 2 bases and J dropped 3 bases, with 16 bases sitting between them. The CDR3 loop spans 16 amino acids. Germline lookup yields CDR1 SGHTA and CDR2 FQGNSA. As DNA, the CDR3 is TGTGCCAGCAGCTTAAGGGGGGGGCGGGGAGACTATGGCTACACCTTC. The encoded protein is CASSLRGGRGDYGYTF. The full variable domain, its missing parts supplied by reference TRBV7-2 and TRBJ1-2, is GAGVSQSPSNKVTEKGKDVELRCDPISGHTALYWYRQSLGQGLEFLIYFQGNSAPDKSGLPSDRFSAERTGGSVSTLTIQRTQQEDSAVYLCASSLRGGRGDYGYTFGSGTRLTVV.

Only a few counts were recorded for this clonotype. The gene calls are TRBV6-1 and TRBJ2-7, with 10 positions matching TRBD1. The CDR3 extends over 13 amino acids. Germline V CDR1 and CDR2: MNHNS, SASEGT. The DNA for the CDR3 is TGTGTCGTCGGGACAGGGGTTCCCTACGAGCAGTACGTC. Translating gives CVVGTGVPYEQYV.

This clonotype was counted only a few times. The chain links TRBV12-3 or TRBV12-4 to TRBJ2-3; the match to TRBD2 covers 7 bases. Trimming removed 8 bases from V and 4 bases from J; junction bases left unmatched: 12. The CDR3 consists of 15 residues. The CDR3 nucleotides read TGTGCCAGCCGGAGGGGAGGGTCCGTTTCAGATACGCAGTATTTT. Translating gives CASRRGGSVSDTQYF.

CDR3 nucleotide sequence: TGTGCCAGCAGTACCAGCGGGGAGGGCGGTACGCAGCAGTACTTC. Translated: CASSTSGEGGTQQYF. The gene calls are TRBV7-6 and TRBJ2-7; 7 bases line up with TRBD2. This CDR3 has 15 amino acids. Germline V gene data show CDR1 as SGHVS and CDR2 as FNYEAQ. The V gene end was trimmed by 6 bases and the J gene end by 8 bases; junction bases not matched to a gene: 16.

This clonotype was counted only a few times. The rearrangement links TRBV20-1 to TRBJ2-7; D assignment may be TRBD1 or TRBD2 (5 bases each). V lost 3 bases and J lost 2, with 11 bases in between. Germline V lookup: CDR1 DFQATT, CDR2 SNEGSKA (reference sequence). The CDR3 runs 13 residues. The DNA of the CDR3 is TGCAGTGCTAGGGGGGTCGGGGCCTACGAGCAGTACTTC. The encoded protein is CSARGVGAYEQYF.

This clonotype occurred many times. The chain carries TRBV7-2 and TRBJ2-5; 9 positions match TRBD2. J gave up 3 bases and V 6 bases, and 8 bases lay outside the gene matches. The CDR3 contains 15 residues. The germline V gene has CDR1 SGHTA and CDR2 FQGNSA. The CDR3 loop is CASRRSGRREETQYF. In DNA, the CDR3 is TGTGCCAGCAGACGTAGCGGGAGAAGGGAAGAGACCCAGTACTTC.

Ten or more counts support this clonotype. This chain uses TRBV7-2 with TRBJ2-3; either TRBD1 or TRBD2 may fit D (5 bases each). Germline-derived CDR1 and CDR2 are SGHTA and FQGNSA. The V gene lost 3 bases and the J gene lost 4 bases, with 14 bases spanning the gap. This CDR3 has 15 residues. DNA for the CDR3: TGTGCCAGCAGCTTGGACGGGACCCCCTCAGATACGCAGTATTTT. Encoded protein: CASSLDGTPSDTQYF.

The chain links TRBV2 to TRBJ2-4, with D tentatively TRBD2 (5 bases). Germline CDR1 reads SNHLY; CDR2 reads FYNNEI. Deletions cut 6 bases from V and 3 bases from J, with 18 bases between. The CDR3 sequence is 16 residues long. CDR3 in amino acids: CASSHGLSQVKNIQYF. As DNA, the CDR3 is TGTGCCAGCAGCCACGGACTCTCTCAGGTCAAAAACATTCAGTACTTC.

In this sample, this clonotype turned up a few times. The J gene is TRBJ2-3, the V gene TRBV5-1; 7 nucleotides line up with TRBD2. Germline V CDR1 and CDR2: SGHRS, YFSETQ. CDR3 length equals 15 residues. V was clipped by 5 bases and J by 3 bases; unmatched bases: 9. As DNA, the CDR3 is TGCGCCAGCAGGGCGCCGGGACTACAAACAGATACGCAGTATTTT. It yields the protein CASRAPGLQTDTQYF.

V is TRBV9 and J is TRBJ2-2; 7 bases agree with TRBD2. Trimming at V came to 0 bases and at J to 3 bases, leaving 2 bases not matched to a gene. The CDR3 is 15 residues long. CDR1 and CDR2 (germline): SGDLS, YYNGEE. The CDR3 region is CASSVEAGDTGELFF. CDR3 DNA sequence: TGTGCCAGCAGCGTAGAGGCGGGAGACACCGGGGAGCTGTTTTTT.

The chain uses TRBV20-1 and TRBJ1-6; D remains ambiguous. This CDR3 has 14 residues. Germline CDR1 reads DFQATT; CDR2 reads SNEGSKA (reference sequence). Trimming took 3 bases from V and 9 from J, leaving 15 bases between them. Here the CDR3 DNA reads TGCAGTGCTAGCCCACATGGGAAGGGTTCACCCCTCCACTTT. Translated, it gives CSASPHGKGSPLHF.

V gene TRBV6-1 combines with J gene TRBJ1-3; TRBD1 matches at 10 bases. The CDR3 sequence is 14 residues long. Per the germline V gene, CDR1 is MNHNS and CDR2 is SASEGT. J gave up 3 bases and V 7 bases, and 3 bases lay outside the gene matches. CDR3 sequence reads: CASTGTGDGNTIYF. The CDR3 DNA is TGTGCCAGCACTGGGACAGGGGATGGAAACACCATATATTTT.